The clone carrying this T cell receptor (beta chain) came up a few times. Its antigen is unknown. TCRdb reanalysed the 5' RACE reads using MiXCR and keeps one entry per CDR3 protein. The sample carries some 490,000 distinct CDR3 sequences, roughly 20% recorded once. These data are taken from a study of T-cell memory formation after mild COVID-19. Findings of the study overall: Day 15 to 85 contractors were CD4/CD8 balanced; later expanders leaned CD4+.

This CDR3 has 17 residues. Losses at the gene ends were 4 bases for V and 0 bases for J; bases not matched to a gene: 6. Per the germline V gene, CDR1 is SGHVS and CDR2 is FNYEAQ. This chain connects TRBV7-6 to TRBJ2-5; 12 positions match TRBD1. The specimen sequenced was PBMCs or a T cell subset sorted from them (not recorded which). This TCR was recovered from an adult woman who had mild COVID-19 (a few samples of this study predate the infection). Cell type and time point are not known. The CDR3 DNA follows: TGTGCCAGCAGCTCGGGACAGGGGGCGAGGTACCAAGAGACCCAGTACTTC. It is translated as CASSSGQGARYQETQYF.